Following are 29 T cell receptor beta chains from one sample sequenced in a study of cytomegalovirus exposure and HLA in healthy donors. Vbeta (60) and Jbeta (13) primers were used in the PCR. TCRdb's copy holds only in-frame clones and misses some; the assay was immunoSEQ multiplex PCR. The table has roughly 150,000 clones, around 86% seen once. Sequenced: PBMCs. The receptors stem from a male donor in good health and CMV-seronegative.

J is TRBJ2-7 and V is TRBV6-5, with TRBD1 matching 9 bases. V lost 7 bases and J lost 5; bases outside the gene matches: 12. The CDR3 has 15 residues. The V gene's germline CDR1 is MNHEY and CDR2 SVGAGI. The CDR3 nucleotides are TGTGCCAGCACCTCCGGTGGGACAGGGTCAGACGAGCAGTACTTC. It specifies CASTSGGTGSDEQYF.

The rearrangement links TRBV10-3 to TRBJ2-7, with unresolved D. V lost 0 bases and J 5 bases, leaving 8 bases between the germline ends. This CDR3 comprises 13 residues. Looked up from germline, CDR1 is ENHRY and CDR2 is SYGVKD. CDR3: CAISESRYHEQYF. The CDR3 coding sequence is TGTGCCATCAGTGAGTCGAGGTACCACGAGCAGTACTTC.

The gene calls are TRBV12-5 and TRBJ2-3; 9 bases are a match to TRBD1. CDR1 and CDR2 (germline): LGHNT, FRNRAP. The CDR3 extends over 15 amino acids. The ends lost 4 bases at V and 4 bases at J; junction bases unmatched: 6. The CDR3 nucleotides are TGTGCTAGTGGTTGGGGACAGGGACCCCCAGATACGCAGTATTTT. It specifies CASGWGQGPPDTQYF.

This clone has more than one count but fewer than ten. The rearrangement joins TRBV30 to TRBJ2-1; 10 nucleotides agree with TRBD2. The CDR3 extends over 14 amino acids. From germline, CDR1 is GTSNPN and CDR2 SVGIG (reference sequence). Trimming took 1 base from V and 5 from J; bases not matched to a gene: 2. CDR3 bases: TGTGCCTGGAGTGAGCTAGCGGGGGACAATGAGCAGTTCTTC. Protein: CAWSELAGDNEQFF.

J is TRBJ2-5 and V is TRBV6-5; 8 nucleotides agree with TRBD1. V dropped 4 bases and J dropped 4; count of bases not matched to a gene: 11. Germline CDR1 MNHEY, CDR2 SVGAGI. The CDR3 extends over 16 amino acids. For the CDR3, the DNA is TGTGCCAGCAGTTCCCAACAGAGACAGGGGTCAGAGACCCAGTACTTC. It specifies CASSSQQRQGSETQYF.

In regard to this clone: This same CDR3 is encoded by further DNA sequences in the sample. The rearrangement joins TRBV29-1 to TRBJ2-5; a weak D match, TRBD1 (5 bases). Per germline, CDR1 SQVTM and CDR2 ANQGSEA. V was trimmed by 4 bases and J by 4 bases, leaving 10 bases between them. The CDR3 is 12 residues long. CDR3 residues: CSVGQGGETQYF. Written as DNA, the CDR3 is TGCAGCGTTGGCCAGGGCGGAGAGACCCAGTACTTC.

The genes are TRBV7-9 and TRBJ2-7; D is possibly TRBD2 (5 bases). Trimming removed 4 bases from V and 0 bases from J, with 10 bases in between. Germline V lookup: CDR1 SEHNR, CDR2 FQNEAQ (reference sequence). This CDR3 region has 14 residues. The CDR3 loop is CASSSTGSSYEQYF. DNA for the CDR3: TGTGCCAGCAGCTCCACGGGAAGCTCCTACGAGCAGTACTTC.

J is TRBJ2-7 and V is TRBV4-1; D remains unclear. The V end was cut by 0 bases, the J end by 2 bases, with 8 bases between. The CDR3 totals 14 residues. Germline V gene lookup returns CDR1 MGHRA and CDR2 YSYEKL. The CDR3: CASSQDGFTYEQYF. The CDR3 DNA follows: TGCGCCAGCAGCCAAGATGGCTTTACCTACGAGCAGTACTTC.

This chain joins TRBV5-6 and TRBJ1-6; D is unclear. This CDR3 has 16 amino acids. Looked up from germline, CDR1 is SGHDT and CDR2 is YYEEEE. Trimming cost V 4 bases and J 0 bases, with 11 bases left between them. The CDR3 DNA reads TGTGCCAGCAGCCCAGGCCTGAGCTCCTATAATTCACCCCTCCACTTT. Translating it yields CASSPGLSSYNSPLHF.

The chain carries TRBV19 and TRBJ1-4, with 7 bases lining up with TRBD1. J was trimmed by 5 bases and V by 4 bases; bases with no gene match: 7. The CDR3 runs to 15 residues. CDR1 is LNHDA and CDR2 is SQIVND in the germline V gene (reference sequence). The CDR3 loop reads CASSRSTGLNEKLFF. The CDR3 DNA reads as TGTGCCAGTAGTAGGTCGACAGGGCTAAATGAAAAACTGTTTTTT. Drawing the rest from reference TRBV19 and TRBJ1-4, the complete variable domain is DGGITQSPKYLFRKEGQNVTLSCEQNLNHDAMYWYRQDPGQGLRLIYYSQIVNDFQKGDIAEGYSVSREKKESFPLTVTSAQKNPTAFYLCASSRSTGLNEKLFFGSGTQLSVL.

The table lists this clone with a few counts. J is TRBJ2-5 and V is TRBV9; 8 bases agree with TRBD1. This CDR3 region has 14 residues. The V gene end was trimmed by 3 bases and the J gene end by 1 base; junction bases not matched to a gene: 2. Germline lookup yields CDR1 SGDLS and CDR2 YYNGEE. The CDR3 here is CASSAGTGQETQYF. The CDR3 region has the DNA TGTGCCAGCAGCGCGGGGACAGGCCAAGAGACCCAGTACTTC.

The chain employs TRBV7-9 and TRBJ2-1; 7 bases fit TRBD2. CDR1 is SEHNR and CDR2 is FQNEAQ in the germline V gene (reference sequence). Trimming at V came to 2 bases and at J to 0 bases, leaving 10 bases not matched to a gene. This CDR3 region has 18 residues. The CDR3 reads CASSLLRMGGDSYNEQFF. DNA of the CDR3: TGTGCCAGCAGCTTATTACGGATGGGGGGGGACTCCTACAATGAGCAGTTCTTC.

The chain employs TRBV28 and TRBJ2-5; tentatively, D is TRBD2 (7 bases). The CDR3 extends over 17 amino acids. CDR1 is MDHEN and CDR2 is SYDVKM in the germline V gene. V was pared by 3 bases and J by 2 bases, with 19 bases between. CDR3 in DNA: TGTGCCAGCAGTTTTGGGGGGGGCGGCGGGTTACAAGAGACCCAGTACTTC. Amino acids: CASSFGGGGGLQETQYF. The variable domain in full, completed from reference TRBV28 and TRBJ2-5, reads DVKVTQSSRYLVKRTGEKVFLECVQDMDHENMFWYRQDPGLGLRLIYFSYDVKMKEKGDIPEGYSVSREKKERFSLILESASTNQTSMYLCASSFGGGGGLQETQYFGPGTRLLVL.

A few counts support this clone. This chain connects TRBV4-3 to TRBJ1-3, with D uncertain. Germline-derived CDR1 and CDR2 are LGHNA and YSLEER. The V and J ends lost 4 bases and 0 bases respectively, with 16 bases between them. The CDR3 length is 17 residues. The CDR3 nucleotides are TGCGCCAGCAGCCCTTTGGTGCACTCAAGCTCTGGAAACACCATATATTTT. Translated, it gives CASSPLVHSSSGNTIYF.

This clone was detected once. The chain is built from TRBV27 and TRBJ2-3; D is undetermined. V was cut by 2 bases and J by 0 bases, with 6 bases left in between. Germline values: CDR1 MNHEY, CDR2 SMNVEV (reference sequence). The CDR3 covers 14 residues. The CDR3 loop is CASSLGQSTDTQYF. The CDR3 DNA reads TGTGCCAGCAGTTTAGGCCAAAGCACAGATACGCAGTATTTT.

The V and J genes are TRBV29-1 and TRBJ1-4; D is perhaps TRBD1 (6 bases). Trimming removed 6 bases from V and 6 bases from J, with 20 bases in between. The CDR3 is made up of 15 amino acids. Germline assignment: CDR1 SQVTM and CDR2 ANQGSEA. For the CDR3, the DNA is TGCAGCGTCCGGTGGGGCGGGGGGGCTGATGAAAAACTGTTTTTT. This encodes CSVRWGGGADEKLFF. Full variable domain (rest looked up from reference TRBV29-1 and TRBJ1-4): SAVISQKPSRDICQRGTSLTIQCQVDSQVTMMFWYRQQPGQSLTLIATANQGSEATYESGFVIDKFPISRPNLTFSTLTVSNMSPEDSSIYLCSVRWGGGADEKLFFGSGTQLSVL.

The chain is built from TRBV5-1 and TRBJ1-1; D unclear. Germline CDR1 is SGHRS and CDR2 is YFSETQ. This CDR3 comprises 14 residues. The germline V and J ends were trimmed by 0 bases and 4 bases, with 10 bases remaining between them. CDR3 DNA: TGCGCCAGCAGCTTGGTCTGGGCAGCCACTGAAGCTTTCTTT. Translating it yields CASSLVWAATEAFF. The complete variable domain, with remaining parts taken from reference TRBV5-1 and TRBJ1-1, reads KAGVTQTPRYLIKTRGQQVTLSCSPISGHRSVSWYQQTPGQGLQFLFEYFSETQRNKGNFPGRFSGRQFSNSRSEMNVSTLELGDSALYLCASSLVWAATEAFFGQGTRLTVV.

The chain employs TRBV5-8 and TRBJ1-5; TRBD1 aligns across 10 bases. CDR3 length: 17 amino acids. Germline-derived CDR1 and CDR2 are SGHTS and YDEGEE. V lost 0 bases and J lost 2; bases outside the gene matches: 5. The CDR3 reads CASSLGTGGGGNQPQHF. The DNA for the CDR3 is TGTGCCAGCAGCTTGGGGACAGGGGGAGGGGGCAATCAGCCCCAGCATTTT. Complete variable domain (other parts from reference TRBV5-8 and TRBJ1-5): EAGVTQSPTHLIKTRGQQATLRCSPISGHTSVYWYQQALGLGLQFLLWYDEGEERNRGNFPPRFSGRQFPNYSSELNVNALELEDSALYLCASSLGTGGGGNQPQHFGDGTRLSIL.

The rearrangement joins TRBV5-1 to TRBJ2-2; 11 bases agree with TRBD1. Germline lookup yields CDR1 SGHRS and CDR2 YFSETQ. The CDR3 contains 15 residues. With 3 bases clipped from V and 5 bases from J, the junction kept 3 bases outside the gene matches. The CDR3 sequence: CASSSGTGGTGELFF. The CDR3 DNA reads TGCGCCAGCAGCTCCGGGACAGGGGGAACCGGGGAGCTGTTTTTT.

This clone was observed once. The chain is built from TRBV10-1 and TRBJ2-7, with 7 bases lining up with TRBD2. The CDR3 loop spans 12 amino acids. Trimming cost V 4 bases and J 4 bases; bases outside gene matches: 1. CDR1 and CDR2 from the germline V gene are WNHNN and SYGVQD (reference sequence). The CDR3 sequence: CASSAGGYEQYF. CDR3 nucleotides: TGCGCCAGCAGTGCCGGGGGGTACGAGCAGTACTTC.

V and J are TRBV7-9 and TRBJ2-6; D gene ambiguous. The CDR3 consists of 15 residues. Germline V lookup: CDR1 SEHNR, CDR2 FQNEAQ (reference sequence). V was trimmed by 5 bases and J by 2 bases, leaving 10 bases between them. This chain's CDR3 is CASSQVSAGANVLTF. The CDR3, as DNA: TGTGCCAGCAGCCAGGTGTCGGCTGGGGCCAACGTCCTGACTTTC.

This chain connects TRBV14 to TRBJ2-7; D gene uncertain. Per germline, CDR1 SGHDN and CDR2 FVKESK. This CDR3 is built from 17 residues. Trimming pared 0 bases from V and 0 bases from J, leaving 15 bases between. For the CDR3, the DNA is TGTGCCAGCAGCCAAGATCGCGATCGCTTTAGCTCCTACGAGCAGTACTTC. Amino acids: CASSQDRDRFSSYEQYF.

The chain is built from TRBV6-5 and TRBJ2-7, with D perhaps matching TRBD2 (6 bases). Trimming pared 5 bases from V and 5 bases from J, leaving 19 bases between. The CDR3 extends over 15 amino acids. Germline V CDR1 and CDR2: MNHEY, SVGAGI. The CDR3 DNA sequence: TGTGCCAGCAGTCCGTGGGGGACTTATACTGACGAGCAGTACTTC. It codes for CASSPWGTYTDEQYF.

This clone was recorded only once. The chain recombines TRBV5-1 with TRBJ2-6, with 10 bases lining up with TRBD1. V dropped 3 bases and J dropped 4; count of bases not matched to a gene: 4. The CDR3 runs to 16 residues. Looked up from germline, CDR1 is SGHRS and CDR2 is YFSETQ. CDR3 residues: CASSWDRGPGANVLTF. DNA of the CDR3: TGCGCCAGCAGCTGGGACAGGGGTCCCGGGGCCAACGTCCTGACTTTC. Complete variable domain (other parts from reference TRBV5-1 and TRBJ2-6): KAGVTQTPRYLIKTRGQQVTLSCSPISGHRSVSWYQQTPGQGLQFLFEYFSETQRNKGNFPGRFSGRQFSNSRSEMNVSTLELGDSALYLCASSWDRGPGANVLTFGAGSRLTVL.

CDR3 sequence (DNA): TGTGCCAGCAGTGGAACAGGGTCCGGGGGCTACACCTTC. Protein sequence: CASSGTGSGGYTF. The rearrangement uses TRBV27 and TRBJ1-2; perhaps TRBD1 as D (6 bases). Per the germline V gene, CDR1 is MNHEY and CDR2 is SMNVEV (reference sequence). The CDR3 contains 13 residues. The ends were cut back, 5 bases at V and 8 bases at J, with 15 bases in the middle.

This chain uses TRBV7-9 with TRBJ2-2, with no clear D. Germline values: CDR1 SEHNR, CDR2 FQNEAQ (reference sequence). V lost 3 bases to trimming and J lost 1 base, with 9 bases between them. The CDR3 is made up of 15 amino acids. CDR3: CASSFLRQNTGELFF. DNA for the CDR3: TGTGCCAGCAGCTTTTTGAGGCAGAACACCGGGGAGCTGTTTTTT.

The chain has TRBV19 and TRBJ1-3; no clear D. This CDR3 region has 15 residues. CDR1 LNHDA and CDR2 SQIVND come from the germline V gene (reference sequence). The V end was cut by 2 bases, the J end by 9 bases, with 17 bases between. This CDR3 is CASSISGRRGGTIYF. The CDR3 DNA reads TGTGCCAGTAGTATATCTGGCAGGCGTGGTGGCACCATATATTTT. The full variable domain, rest sourced from reference TRBV19 and TRBJ1-3, is DGGITQSPKYLFRKEGQNVTLSCEQNLNHDAMYWYRQDPGQGLRLIYYSQIVNDFQKGDIAEGYSVSREKKESFPLTVTSAQKNPTAFYLCASSISGRRGGTIYFGEGSWLTVV.

The chain carries TRBV7-9 and TRBJ1-3; TRBD1 matches 9 bases. The V and J ends lost 5 bases and 2 bases, in that order; junction bases with no gene match: 7. Per the germline V gene, CDR1 is SEHNR and CDR2 is FQNEAQ (reference sequence). The CDR3 length is 16 residues. CDR3 coding DNA: TGTGCCAGCAGCCCGACGACAGGGGGGACTGGAAACACCATATATTTT. Its translation is CASSPTTGGTGNTIYF.

This sequence joins TRBV29-1 and TRBJ1-1; 9 bases fit TRBD1. The V and J ends lost 4 bases and 7 bases, in that order; junction bases with no gene match: 10. Germline V gene data show CDR1 as SQVTM and CDR2 as ANQGSEA. This CDR3 spans 14 amino acids. CDR3 in DNA: TGCAGCGTTGGTTTGGGACAGGGCAAGGGTGAAGCTTTCTTT. Amino acid sequence: CSVGLGQGKGEAFF.